This T cell receptor beta chain was observed in a study of radiotherapy plus CTLA-4 blockade in lung cancer. The wider study: More than 15% of patients responded objectively, and around 31% achieved disease control.

The trim removed 4 bases at V and 2 bases at J, leaving 5 bases unmatched. The CDR3 totals 15 residues. The germline V gene encodes CDR1 SGHRS and CDR2 YFSETQ. A note on this clone: Its antigen is currently unknown.

Enrolled patients, whose metastatic non-small-cell lung cancer was chemo-refractory, received focal radiation plus CTLA-4 blockade with ipilimumab. Sequenced by immunoSEQ multiplex PCR; TCRdb stores in-frame clones only, minus some. Altogether 84,000 or so clones are present, around 81% being singletons, with the ten largest covering just over 14%. Findings and limits, study-wide: According to reports, early shifts in blood T cell clones, alongside interferon-beta, forecast response most accurately. Blood-borne expansion of tumor-derived TCR clones followed radiotherapy plus ipilimumab.

V usage is TRBV5-1 and J usage is TRBJ2-5, with 10 nucleotides matching TRBD2. The sequence derives from a human donor with non-small cell lung cancer that progressed on radiotherapy plus ipilimumab. Sequenced here: peripheral blood, sampled from a patient treated with radiotherapy plus ipilimumab. In nucleotides, the CDR3 is TGCGCCAGCAGCACCGGACTAGCGGTACAAGAGACCCAGTACTTC. Residues: CASSTGLAVQETQYF.